Shown below are 21 T cell receptor beta chains from a single sample sequenced in a study of blood T cell repertoires in COVID-19. Profiled with immunoSEQ multiplex PCR; TCRdb holds only in-frame clones, not every one. The repertoire holds hundreds of thousands of clones, with 89% as singletons. Sequencing was carried out using peripheral blood. The source of these receptors is a woman aged 55-70 years with acute or convalescent COVID-19.

This chain connects TRBV27 to TRBJ1-4; D remains ambiguous. V dropped 0 bases and J dropped 5 bases, with 10 bases sitting between them. The V gene's germline CDR1 is MNHEY and CDR2 SMNVEV (reference sequence). This CDR3 has 15 amino acids. CDR3 nucleotides: TGTGCCAGCAGTTTATCGGAGGGAGGAAATGAAAAACTGTTTTTT. Protein product: CASSLSEGGNEKLFF.

The gene calls are TRBV5-1 and TRBJ1-5, with D tentatively TRBD1 (5 bases). V dropped 4 bases and J dropped 11 bases, with 19 bases sitting between them. Germline V CDR1 and CDR2: SGHRS, YFSETQ. The CDR3 extends over 14 amino acids. The CDR3 reads CASSPDSPPLAQHF. The CDR3, as DNA: TGCGCCAGCAGCCCCGACAGCCCACCGCTGGCCCAGCATTTT.

This CDR3 reads CASSIDGGGPNEQFF. CDR3 DNA: TGTGCCAGTAGTATAGACGGGGGAGGGCCAAATGAGCAGTTCTTC. The chain carries TRBV19 and TRBJ2-1; 7 nucleotides match TRBD2. The CDR3 runs to 15 residues. Germline V gene sequence: CDR1 LNHDA, CDR2 SQIVND (reference sequence). V shed 0 bases, J shed 7 bases, and the junction held 6 bases outside the gene matches.

The chain employs TRBV2 and TRBJ1-5, with D uncertain. The germline V gene encodes CDR1 SNHLY and CDR2 FYNNEI. The CDR3 covers 14 residues. Between the trimmed V and J ends, which lost 7 bases and 7 bases, there was a span of 17 bases. The DNA for the CDR3 is TGTGCCAGCATGGCTTTACTAGGGAACCAGCCCCAGCATTTT. Encoded protein: CASMALLGNQPQHF.

This rearrangement joins TRBV5-1 to TRBJ1-1; D not resolved. This CDR3 region has 13 residues. CDR1 is SGHRS and CDR2 is YFSETQ in the germline V gene. V dropped 0 bases and J dropped 3 bases, with 6 bases sitting between them. CDR3 bases: TGCGCCAGCAGCTTGGTCCCGGACACTGAAGCTTTCTTT. It is translated as CASSLVPDTEAFF.

V gene TRBV27 combines with J gene TRBJ1-1; possible D gene TRBD1, 5 bases. The CDR3 length is 14 residues. Germline CDR1 MNHEY, CDR2 SMNVEV (reference sequence). Trimming took off 5 bases at V and 0 bases at J, with 10 bases between the two ends. CDR3 in DNA: TGTGCCAGCAGTGCACAGGCCATGAACACTGAAGCTTTCTTT. Translating it yields CASSAQAMNTEAFF.

The chain is built from TRBV15 and TRBJ1-4; 10 nucleotides match TRBD1. Trimming took 2 bases from V and 8 from J; bases not matched to a gene: 5. Per germline, CDR1 LNHNV and CDR2 YYDKDF (reference sequence). The CDR3 covers 15 residues. This CDR3 reads CATSRPGQGREKLFF. As DNA, the CDR3 is TGTGCCACCAGCAGACCGGGACAGGGGCGAGAAAAACTGTTTTTT.

This rearrangement joins TRBV3-1 (or the pseudogene TRBV3-2) to TRBJ2-2; no clear D gene. Germline lookup yields CDR1 LGHDT and CDR2 YNNKEL (reference sequence). Trimming removed 6 bases at V and 13 bases at J, with 15 bases between. This CDR3 is 12 amino acids long. The CDR3 DNA follows: TGTGCCAGCAGTCTAGAATCCCCGCCGCTGTTTTTT. Translation gives CASSLESPPLFF.

The chain employs TRBV25-1 and TRBJ2-4, with D possibly TRBD2 on 6 matching bases. Between the trimmed V and J ends, which lost 4 bases and 8 bases, there was a span of 12 bases. The germline V gene has CDR1 MGHDK and CDR2 SYGVNS. This CDR3 contains 13 residues. CDR3 amino acids: CASSVSGSDIQYF. DNA for the CDR3: TGTGCCAGCAGTGTTTCCGGGAGTGACATTCAGTACTTC. Using reference TRBV25-1 and TRBJ2-4 for the parts outside the CDR3, the full variable domain is EADIYQTPRYLVIGTGKKITLECSQTMGHDKMYWYQQDPGMELHLIHYSYGVNSTEKGDLSSESTVSRIRTEHFPLTLESARPSHTSQYLCASSVSGSDIQYFGAGTRLSVL.

The chain links TRBV11-2 to TRBJ1-1, with a tentative D call TRBD1 (5 bases). The germline V gene has CDR1 SGHAT and CDR2 FQNNGV. The CDR3 has 13 residues. Trimming removed 6 bases at V and 1 base at J, with 9 bases between. The CDR3 DNA sequence: TGTGCCAGCAGTCGAGACAGGAACACTGAAGCTTTCTTT. It encodes CASSRDRNTEAFF.

The chain uses TRBV28 and TRBJ2-3; 11 positions agree with TRBD2. Germline V CDR1 and CDR2: MDHEN, SYDVKM. V shed 4 bases, J shed 0 bases, and the junction held 6 bases outside the gene matches. There are 17 residues in the CDR3. The CDR3 loop reads CASSSTRTSGSTDTQYF. The CDR3 nucleotides are TGTGCCAGCAGTTCCACCAGGACTAGCGGGAGCACAGATACGCAGTATTTT.

The gene calls are TRBV28 and TRBJ1-2, with unresolved D. The CDR3 runs 15 residues. V lost 6 bases and J 6 bases, leaving 20 bases between the germline ends. Germline V gene sequence: CDR1 MDHEN, CDR2 SYDVKM. The CDR3 spells CASRAAPSGGDGYTF. For the CDR3, the DNA is TGTGCCAGCAGGGCGGCCCCGAGCGGCGGGGATGGCTACACCTTC.

This clone turned up a few times. V is TRBV28 and J is TRBJ1-4, with D possibly TRBD1 on 6 matching bases. With 4 bases removed from V and 5 bases from J, the gap between germline ends came to 14 bases. Germline lookup yields CDR1 MDHEN and CDR2 SYDVKM. The CDR3 length is 15 residues. As DNA, the CDR3 is TGTGCCAGCAGTTCTCCGAGAAGGGGGAATGAAAAACTGTTTTTT. This codes for CASSSPRRGNEKLFF.

This clone came up a few times. The J gene is TRBJ1-2, the V gene TRBV4-3; D not certain. Germline V gives CDR1 LGHNA, CDR2 YSLEER. The CDR3 is 15 residues long. Trimming removed 0 bases from V and 6 bases from J, with 14 bases in between. CDR3 sequence: CASSQDTGVRDGYTF. In nucleotides, the CDR3 is TGCGCCAGCAGCCAAGATACCGGGGTAAGGGATGGCTACACCTTC.

The chain is built from TRBV28 and TRBJ2-7, with a possible D match to TRBD1 (5 bases). This CDR3 comprises 16 residues. Looked up from germline, CDR1 is MDHEN and CDR2 is SYDVKM. Trimming pared 6 bases from V and 4 bases from J, leaving 22 bases between. The CDR3 sequence is CASSTRWGGEGYEQYF. CDR3 bases: TGTGCCAGCAGCACCCGATGGGGCGGAGAAGGGTACGAGCAGTACTTC.

The rearrangement uses TRBV24-1 and TRBJ2-7; D is ambiguous. Trimming took 2 bases from V and 1 from J, leaving 5 bases between them. The CDR3 extends over 13 amino acids. CDR1 is KGHDR and CDR2 is SFDVKD in the germline V gene. The CDR3 region is CATSDSVSYEQYF. CDR3 DNA sequence: TGTGCCACCAGTGATTCCGTTTCCTACGAGCAGTACTTC.

The table lists this clone with a count of one. CDR3 coding DNA: TGTGCCAGCTCACCACCTTATAGCCTAGTCGAGCAGTACTTC. Its translation: CASSPPYSLVEQYF. The chain has TRBV18 and TRBJ2-7; D gene unclear. Trimming took 0 bases from V and 6 from J, leaving 12 bases between them. Germline V gene data show CDR1 as KGHSH and CDR2 as LQKENI. The length of the CDR3 is 14 residues.

DNA for the CDR3: TGTGCCAGCAGTTTGACTAGCGGGAGGAAAGGGGCGGACGAGCAGTACTTC. Protein sequence: CASSLTSGRKGADEQYF. The V gene is TRBV28, the J gene TRBJ2-7, with 13 bases matching TRBD2. The CDR3 length is 17 residues. Looked up from germline, CDR1 is MDHEN and CDR2 is SYDVKM. V gave up 3 bases and J gave up 5 bases; unmatched junction bases: 10.

The chain has TRBV18 and TRBJ2-1; 10 bases match TRBD1. J lost 4 bases, V lost 4 bases, and 4 bases had no gene match. In germline, CDR1 is KGHSH, CDR2 LQKENI. This CDR3 region has 15 residues. This CDR3 is CASSRTGQGYNEQFF. CDR3 DNA: TGTGCCAGCTCACGGACGGGACAGGGGTACAATGAGCAGTTCTTC. Looking up the rest from reference TRBV18 and TRBJ2-1 gives the full variable domain: NAGVMQNPRHLVRRRGQEARLRCSPMKGHSHVYWYRQLPEEGLKFMVYLQKENIIDESGMPKERFSAEFPKEGPSILRIQQVVRGDSAAYFCASSRTGQGYNEQFFGPGTRLTVL.

V gene TRBV4-3 combines with J gene TRBJ2-1, with TRBD2 matching 11 bases. J was trimmed by 6 bases and V by 3 bases; bases with no gene match: 7. Germline values: CDR1 LGHNA, CDR2 YSLEER. CDR3 length: 16 residues. CDR3 protein: CASSQLAGGPSNEQFF. The CDR3 coding sequence is TGCGCCAGCAGCCAGTTAGCGGGAGGGCCCAGCAATGAGCAGTTCTTC.

V and J are TRBV9 and TRBJ2-1; 7 positions agree with TRBD1. With V trimmed by 1 base and J by 3 bases, 10 bases remained unmatched. Germline loops: CDR1 SGDLS, CDR2 YYNGEE. This CDR3 has 17 amino acids. CDR3 in DNA: TGTGCCAGCAGCGTAAGGCCCCCGGACAGGTACTACAATGAGCAGTTCTTC. Translated: CASSVRPPDRYYNEQFF.